This T cell receptor (beta chain) was recorded in a study of shared clonotypes between healthy human individuals. Findings and caveats of the study: Naive subsets generally exceeded memory subsets in estimated richness.

The germline gives CDR1 LGHNA, CDR2 YSLEER. The CDR3 runs 14 residues. V gave up 3 bases and J gave up 1 base, with 6 bases separating them. Profiled with immunoSEQ multiplex PCR; TCRdb holds only in-frame clones, not every one. The data contain 1.5 million to 2.5 million clones, just under 95% of them singletons. Naive CD8 cells lacked CD45RO, underwent positive selection for CCR7 and left out terminally differentiated effector memory CD45RA+ cells. The donors were adults (healthy and HIV-negative) with no recent acute infections or vaccinations. The donors were all Caucasian adults (living in Nashville, Tennessee). Points on this clone: The antigen remains undetermined. The same CDR3 can be traced to other DNA sequences in this sample.

This chain links TRBV4-3 with TRBJ2-2; possibly TRBD1 or TRBD2 for D (5 bases each). The sequence was collected from a man between 18 and 29 years old in good health. The sequenced material came from naive CD8+ T cells sorted from blood. The CDR3 reads CASSQGENTGELFF. The CDR3 DNA reads TGCGCCAGCAGCCAGGGGGAGAACACCGGGGAGCTGTTTTTT.